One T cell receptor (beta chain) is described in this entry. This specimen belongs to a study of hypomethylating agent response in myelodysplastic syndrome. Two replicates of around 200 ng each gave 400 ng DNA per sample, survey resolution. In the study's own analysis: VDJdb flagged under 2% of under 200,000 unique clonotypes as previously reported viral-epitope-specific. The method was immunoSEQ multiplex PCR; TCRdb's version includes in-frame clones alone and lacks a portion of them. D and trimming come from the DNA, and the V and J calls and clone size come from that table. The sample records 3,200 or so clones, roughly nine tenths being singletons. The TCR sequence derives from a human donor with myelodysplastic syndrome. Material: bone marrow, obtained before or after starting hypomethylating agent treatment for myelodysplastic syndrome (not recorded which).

The CDR3 protein is CASSYSRDRPSPLHF. As DNA, the CDR3 is TGTGCCAGCAGTTACTCGCGGGACAGACCGTCACCCCTCCACTTT. J is TRBJ1-6 and V is TRBV6-5, with 7 bases that match TRBD1. The CDR3 runs 15 residues. The ends lost 0 bases at V and 10 bases at J; junction bases unmatched: 6. The V gene's germline CDR1 is MNHEY and CDR2 SVGAGI.